Presented here are 28 T cell receptor beta chains from one specimen sequenced in a study of blood T cells in healthy people across ages. Using a J-beta primer mix together with a sample-barcoded 5' primer, a second PCR was run for roughly 7 to 12 cycles. TCRdb re-analysed the 5' RACE reads in MiXCR, keeping a single row per CDR3 protein. Of about 1,400,000 distinct CDR3 sequences in the sample, around 39% are singletons; the top ten hold 7% to 9%. The sample consisted of blood. These receptors were taken from a woman aged 18 to 35 in good health.

The rearrangement links TRBV10-2 to TRBJ2-5; 11 nucleotides agree with TRBD2. Trimming took 6 bases from V and 11 from J; bases not matched to a gene: 14. The CDR3 spans 15 residues. Germline V gene lookup returns CDR1 WSHSY and CDR2 SAAADI. The CDR3 here is CASRAGTSGGGLQYF. The CDR3, as DNA: TGCGCCAGCAGGGCCGGGACTAGCGGAGGAGGTCTGCAGTACTTC.

The rearrangement uses TRBV20-1 and TRBJ2-1; D is unresolved. The V and J ends lost 6 bases and 7 bases respectively, with 10 bases between them. The CDR3 extends over 11 amino acids. Germline V gives CDR1 DFQATT, CDR2 SNEGSKA (reference sequence). The CDR3: CSARINNEQFF. CDR3 DNA: TGCAGTGCCAGAATAAATAATGAGCAGTTCTTC.

V gene TRBV5-1 combines with J gene TRBJ1-1; TRBD1 is a possible D gene (5 bases). The CDR3 extends over 14 amino acids. The germline V gene has CDR1 SGHRS and CDR2 YFSETQ. Trimming removed 5 bases at V and 4 bases at J, with 15 bases between. The CDR3: CASRRELGGTEAFF. The CDR3 nucleotides are TGCGCCAGCAGGCGGGAGTTGGGGGGCACTGAAGCTTTCTTT.

This clonotype came up a few times. The chain uses TRBV2 and TRBJ2-5, with D perhaps TRBD2 (6 bases). Trimming took 10 bases from V and 1 from J, leaving 16 bases between them. The CDR3 covers 14 residues. CDR1 and CDR2 from the germline V gene are SNHLY and FYNNEI. CDR3 sequence: CAILSWRGQETQYF. The CDR3 DNA follows: TGTGCCATCCTCTCTTGGCGGGGCCAAGAGACCCAGTACTTC.

CDR3 nucleotides: TGTGCCAGCAGCAAACGAGCGACGGCAACTAATGAAAAACTGTTTTTT. Its protein product is CASSKRATATNEKLFF. J is TRBJ1-4 and V is TRBV7-2, with D uncertain. Looked up from germline, CDR1 is SGHTA and CDR2 is FQGNSA. The germline V and J ends were trimmed by 5 bases and 0 bases, with 13 bases remaining between them. This CDR3 comprises 16 residues. The full variable domain, rest sourced from reference TRBV7-2 and TRBJ1-4, is GAGVSQSPSNKVTEKGKDVELRCDPISGHTALYWYRQSLGQGLEFLIYFQGNSAPDKSGLPSDRFSAERTGGSVSTLTIQRTQQEDSAVYLCASSKRATATNEKLFFGSGTQLSVL.

A few counts support this clonotype. The rearrangement joins TRBV6-1 to TRBJ1-1; D not resolved. Germline assignment: CDR1 MNHNS and CDR2 SASEGT. This CDR3 has 13 amino acids. Deletions cut 4 bases from V and 1 base from J, with 7 bases between. The CDR3 reads CASSGEQNTEAFF. CDR3 nucleotides: TGTGCCAGCAGTGGGGAACAGAACACTGAAGCTTTCTTT.

The chain is built from TRBV6-5 and TRBJ1-1; tentatively, D is TRBD1 (5 bases). V lost 2 bases and J 5 bases, leaving 27 bases between the germline ends. The germline CDR1 and CDR2 sequences are MNHEY and SVGAGI. The CDR3 has 19 amino acids. The CDR3 is CASSYKGPGFTWPETEAFF. CDR3 in DNA: TGTGCCAGCAGTTACAAGGGACCAGGATTCACATGGCCCGAGACTGAAGCTTTCTTT.

This clonotype was recorded a few times. The chain links TRBV6-6 to TRBJ2-5, with TRBD2 identical over 10 bases. J lost 1 base, V lost 5 bases, and 7 bases had no gene match. In germline, CDR1 is MNHNY, CDR2 SVGAGI (reference sequence). The CDR3 is 16 amino acids. Here the CDR3 DNA reads TGTGCCAGCAGTCCCCGGGGACTAGCGCCCCAAGAGACCCAGTACTTC. It yields the protein CASSPRGLAPQETQYF.

Remarks on this clonotype: This may be a read error, as it is one base from a much larger clone. The chain combines TRBV10-3 with TRBJ2-1; tentative D call: TRBD1 (5 bases). The CDR3 is 14 amino acids. Trimming removed 3 bases at V and 10 bases at J, with 16 bases between. The germline V gene encodes CDR1 ENHRY and CDR2 SYGVKD. For the CDR3, the DNA is TGTGCCATCAGTGAAGGGGCGTTAAGCTACGAGCAGTTCTTC. It specifies CAISEGALSYEQFF.

This chain's CDR3 is CASSLDVGLNIQYF. The CDR3 DNA reads as TGTGCCAGCAGCTTAGACGTAGGGTTGAACATTCAGTACTTC. The rearrangement joins TRBV7-6 to TRBJ2-4; D not resolved. The germline CDR1 and CDR2 sequences are SGHVS and FNYEAQ. V was cut by 1 base and J by 7 bases, with 11 bases left in between. The CDR3 has 14 residues.

This rearrangement joins TRBV6-5 to TRBJ2-5, with a possible D match to TRBD1 (6 bases). CDR1 is MNHEY and CDR2 is SVGAGI in the germline V gene. The CDR3 covers 16 residues. Trimming stripped 0 bases from V and 2 bases from J, with 13 bases between. CDR3 coding DNA: TGTGCCAGCAGTTACTCGGGACAAGAGAGTCAAGAGACCCAGTACTTC. This translates into CASSYSGQESQETQYF.

The chain carries TRBV3-1 and TRBJ2-4; 7 nucleotides line up with TRBD2. The DNA end is a closer match to TRBJ2-5, so the J assignment may be wrong. The CDR3 has 15 amino acids. Germline-derived CDR1 and CDR2 are LGHDT and YNNKEL (reference sequence). CDR3 amino acids: CASSQDGLAEETQYF. The DNA for the CDR3 is TGTGCCAGCAGCCAAGATGGGCTAGCGGAAGAGACCCAGTACTTC.

This clonotype was detected a few times. The V gene is TRBV20-1, the J gene TRBJ2-6; no clear D gene. The CDR3 has 14 amino acids. The V end lost 5 bases, the J end lost 0 bases, and 8 bases lay between the germline ends. Germline lookup yields CDR1 DFQATT and CDR2 SNEGSKA (reference sequence). CDR3 DNA sequence: TGCAGTGCTGGACCTCCCTCTGGGGCCAACGTCCTGACTTTC. As protein: CSAGPPSGANVLTF.

Only a few counts were recorded for this clonotype. This sequence joins TRBV20-1 and TRBJ2-1, with TRBD2 as a possible D gene (5 bases). CDR3 size: 13 residues. The germline V gene encodes CDR1 DFQATT and CDR2 SNEGSKA (reference sequence). CDR3 protein: CRVSGGSYNEQFF. As DNA, the CDR3 is TGCAGGGTAAGCGGAGGCTCCTACAATGAGCAGTTCTTC.

Ten or more counts support this clonotype. The gene calls are TRBV5-1 and TRBJ1-5, with D uncertain. Trimming shortened V by 5 bases and J by 7 bases, and 13 bases separated the two germline ends. CDR1 is SGHRS and CDR2 is YFSETQ in the germline V gene. The CDR3 totals 13 residues. CDR3 nucleotide sequence: TGCGCCAGCAGTAGAAATCCGGGCCAGCCCCAGCATTTT. This encodes CASSRNPGQPQHF.

The chain has TRBV11-2 and TRBJ2-5, with a tentative D call TRBD2 (6 bases). The CDR3 has 16 residues. In germline, CDR1 is SGHAT, CDR2 FQNNGV. V lost 5 bases to trimming and J lost 3 bases, with 19 bases between them. CDR3 coding DNA: TGTGCCAGCAGCCGGACTACCGGGGCCAAGGAAGAGACCCAGTACTTC. Translation: CASSRTTGAKEETQYF.

The chain carries TRBV7-8 and TRBJ2-1, with TRBD2 matching over 7 bases. After removal of 2 bases from V and 7 bases from J, the junction contained 8 bases not matched to a gene. The CDR3 is made up of 15 amino acids. Germline lookup yields CDR1 SGHVS and CDR2 FQNEAQ. CDR3 sequence: CASSLIAGGRNEQFF. As DNA, the CDR3 is TGTGCCAGCAGCTTAATCGCCGGGGGGAGGAATGAGCAGTTCTTC.

This clonotype was detected a few times. The rearrangement uses TRBV10-1 and TRBJ2-3; no clear D gene. Germline-derived CDR1 and CDR2 are WNHNN and SYGVQD (reference sequence). This CDR3 is built from 14 residues. The ends were cut back, 3 bases at V and 2 bases at J, with 9 bases in the middle. The CDR3 reads CASSDSGVTDTQYF. The CDR3 bases are TGCGCCAGCAGTGATTCTGGAGTCACAGATACGCAGTATTTT.

Turning to this clonotype: This may arise from a read error, as a much more abundant clone is one base away. The gene calls are TRBV4-1 and TRBJ2-7; 7 bases fit TRBD1. CDR1 is MGHRA and CDR2 is YSYEKL in the germline V gene. The CDR3 extends over 15 amino acids. The DNA for the CDR3 is TGCGCCGGCAGCCAAAAGACAGGGTTTGCGTACGAGCAGTACTTC. The encoded protein is CAGSQKTGFAYEQYF.

CDR3 amino acids: CASILWGEPSSYNEQFF. CDR3 in DNA: TGTGCCAGCATCCTGTGGGGGGAACCGAGCTCCTACAATGAGCAGTTCTTC. The rearrangement links TRBV13 to TRBJ2-1; D is perhaps TRBD2 (6 bases). Germline V gene sequence: CDR1 PRHDT, CDR2 FYEKMQ (reference sequence). V lost 7 bases, J lost 0 bases, and 19 bases lay in between. The CDR3 runs to 17 residues.

This chain joins TRBV5-1 and TRBJ2-7; 11 bases match TRBD2. CDR1 is SGHRS, CDR2 YFSETQ, per germline. Trimming at V came to 0 bases and at J to 1 base, leaving 3 bases not matched to a gene. This CDR3 region has 16 residues. In nucleotides, the CDR3 is TGCGCCAGCAGCTTGGGGGGGACTAGCGGATCCTACGAGCAGTACTTC. It codes for CASSLGGTSGSYEQYF.

There are a few counts of this clonotype. The gene calls are TRBV20-1 and TRBJ1-2; D unresolved. The V and J ends lost 7 bases and 5 bases respectively, with 8 bases between them. The CDR3 has 10 residues. Germline V lookup: CDR1 DFQATT, CDR2 SNEGSKA (reference sequence). In DNA, the CDR3 is TGCAGTGGAACAGAATATGGCTACACCTTC. This sequence encodes CSGTEYGYTF.

In this sample, this clonotype turned up once. The chain recombines TRBV6-1 with TRBJ2-7, with 8 bases fitting TRBD1. V shed 6 bases and J 4 bases; nucleotides not matched to a gene: 17. The CDR3 spans 17 residues. Germline assignment: CDR1 MNHNS and CDR2 SASEGT. This CDR3 is CASSSRQGLPEGYEQYF. As DNA, the CDR3 is TGTGCCAGCAGCTCCCGACAGGGGCTCCCCGAGGGTTACGAGCAGTACTTC.

The V call is TRBV7-8, the J call TRBJ1-6; D not resolved. The CDR3 contains 19 residues. Trimming shortened V by 6 bases and J by 0 bases, and 21 bases separated the two germline ends. Germline V gives CDR1 SGHVS, CDR2 FQNEAQ. CDR3 protein: CASRPRVGLNSSYNSPLHF. The DNA for the CDR3 is TGTGCCAGCAGACCTCGAGTAGGTCTGAATAGCTCCTATAATTCACCCCTCCACTTT. Looking up the rest from reference TRBV7-8 and TRBJ1-6 gives the full variable domain: GAGVSQSPRYKVAKRGQDVALRCDPISGHVSLFWYQQALGQGPEFLTYFQNEAQLDKSGLPSDRFFAERPEGSVSTLKIQRTQQEDSAVYLCASRPRVGLNSSYNSPLHFGNGTRLTVT.

This clonotype has just a few counts. The V gene is TRBV29-1, the J gene TRBJ2-5; the D gene is possibly TRBD2 (5 bases). Germline values: CDR1 SQVTM, CDR2 ANQGSEA. The CDR3 spans 13 residues. V lost 6 bases, J lost 2 bases, and 13 bases lay in between. In DNA form, the CDR3 reads TGCAGCGTCCCCCGGGGAAATCAAGAGACCCAGTACTTC. Translated, it gives CSVPRGNQETQYF.

The chain combines TRBV29-1 with TRBJ1-1; D gene unclear. The CDR3 is 10 amino acids. Trimming removed 0 bases at V and 8 bases at J, with 4 bases between. Per germline, CDR1 SQVTM and CDR2 ANQGSEA. The CDR3 DNA follows: TGCAGCGTTGAAGATCGGGAAGCTTTCTTT. Its translation is CSVEDREAFF.

There are many counts of this clonotype. This chain links TRBV4-2 with TRBJ2-3; D ambiguous. Germline CDR1 LGHNA, CDR2 YNFKEQ. Deletions cut 5 bases from V and 3 bases from J, with 6 bases between. The CDR3 contains 12 residues. CDR3 region: CASSTGTDTQYF. The CDR3, as DNA: TGTGCCAGCAGCACCGGGACAGATACGCAGTATTTT.

The genes are TRBV12-3 or TRBV12-4 and TRBJ1-5, with D possibly being TRBD2 (5 bases). The DNA end lines up better with TRBJ2-3; the J call may be wrong. The CDR3 contains 16 residues. Written as DNA, the CDR3 is TGTGCCAGCAGTTTTCCCGGGGTGGGTAACAATCAGCCCCAGTATTTT. Translating it yields CASSFPGVGNNQPQYF.